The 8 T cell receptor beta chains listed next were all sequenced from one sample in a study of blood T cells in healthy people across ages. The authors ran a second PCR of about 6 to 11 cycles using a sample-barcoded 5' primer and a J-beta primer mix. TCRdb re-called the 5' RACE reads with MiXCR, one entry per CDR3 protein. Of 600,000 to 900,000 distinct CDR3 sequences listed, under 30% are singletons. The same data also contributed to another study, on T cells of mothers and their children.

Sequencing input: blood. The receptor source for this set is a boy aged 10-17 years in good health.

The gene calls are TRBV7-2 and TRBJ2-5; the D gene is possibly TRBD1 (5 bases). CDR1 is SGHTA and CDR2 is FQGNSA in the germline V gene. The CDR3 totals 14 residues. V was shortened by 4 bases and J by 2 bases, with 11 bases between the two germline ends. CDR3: CASSSWGGQETQYF. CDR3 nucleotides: TGTGCCAGCAGCTCTTGGGGCGGACAAGAGACCCAGTACTTC.

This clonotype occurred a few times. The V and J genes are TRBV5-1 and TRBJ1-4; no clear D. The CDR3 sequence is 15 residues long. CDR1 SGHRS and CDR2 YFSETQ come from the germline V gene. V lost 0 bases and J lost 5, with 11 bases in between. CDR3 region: CASSLVGRVNEKLFF. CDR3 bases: TGCGCCAGCAGCTTGGTCGGTAGAGTCAATGAAAAACTGTTTTTT.

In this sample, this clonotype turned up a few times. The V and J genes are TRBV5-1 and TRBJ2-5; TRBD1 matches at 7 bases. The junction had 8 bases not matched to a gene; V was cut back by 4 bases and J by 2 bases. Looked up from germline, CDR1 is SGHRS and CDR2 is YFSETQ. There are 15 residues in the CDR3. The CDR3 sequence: CASSPGQPAQETQYF. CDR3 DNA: TGCGCCAGCAGCCCGGGACAGCCGGCTCAAGAGACCCAGTACTTC.

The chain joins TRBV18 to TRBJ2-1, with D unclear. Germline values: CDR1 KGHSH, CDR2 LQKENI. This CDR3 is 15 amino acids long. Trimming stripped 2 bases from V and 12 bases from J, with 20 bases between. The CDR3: CASSPVPGKETGQFF. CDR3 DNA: TGTGCCAGCTCACCAGTTCCAGGAAAAGAAACGGGGCAGTTCTTC.

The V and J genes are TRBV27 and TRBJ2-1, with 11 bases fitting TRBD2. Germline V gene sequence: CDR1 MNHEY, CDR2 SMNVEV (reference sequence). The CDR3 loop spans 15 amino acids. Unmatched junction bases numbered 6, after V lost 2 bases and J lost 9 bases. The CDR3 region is CASSLGSGGAFEQFF. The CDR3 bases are TGTGCCAGCAGTTTAGGTAGCGGGGGGGCCTTTGAGCAGTTCTTC.

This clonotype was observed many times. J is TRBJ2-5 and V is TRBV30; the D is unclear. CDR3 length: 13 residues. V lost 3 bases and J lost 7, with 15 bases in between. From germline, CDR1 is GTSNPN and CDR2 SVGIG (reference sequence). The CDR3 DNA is TGTGCCTGGAGGACTCCCCCCCTTGGGACCCAGTACTTC. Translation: CAWRTPPLGTQYF.

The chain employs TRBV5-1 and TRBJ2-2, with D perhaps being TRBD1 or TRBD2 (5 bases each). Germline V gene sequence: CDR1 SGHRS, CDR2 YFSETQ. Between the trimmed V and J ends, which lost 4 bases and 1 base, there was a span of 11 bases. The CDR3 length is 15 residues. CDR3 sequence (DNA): TGCGCCAGCAGCCCGGGGACCATGAACACCGGGGAGCTGTTTTTT. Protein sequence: CASSPGTMNTGELFF.

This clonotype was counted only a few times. The CDR3: CASRVVGQGQYEQYF. CDR3 coding DNA: TGTGCCAGCAGAGTGGTGGGACAGGGGCAATACGAGCAGTACTTC. V and J are TRBV6-1 and TRBJ2-7, with TRBD1 matching over 10 bases. V was pared by 6 bases and J by 4 bases, with 9 bases of the junction left unmatched. This CDR3 spans 15 amino acids. The germline CDR1 and CDR2 sequences are MNHNS and SASEGT.